The following is a TCR beta chain sequence with its context. The data are from a study of cytomegalovirus exposure and HLA in healthy donors. A multiplex PCR was run with 60 Vbeta primers and 13 Jbeta primers. Sequencing was performed with immunoSEQ multiplex PCR; in TCRdb, only in-frame clones are kept and a portion is missing. This sample carries roughly 160,000 clones, more than 75% of them seen once, and the ten largest clones take approximately 2.5%. The CDR3 sequence is 16 residues long. V was pared by 0 bases and J by 6 bases, with 16 bases between. Germline V gives CDR1 SGDLS, CDR2 YYNGEE. The rearrangement joins TRBV9 to TRBJ2-1; a possible D gene is TRBD2 (6 bases). The source material was PBMCs. This clonotype originated in a man younger than 40 in good health and CMV-seropositive. The CDR3 coding sequence is TGTGCCAGCAGCGTAGATCCCGGGACTCCAAGCAATGAGCAGTTCTTC. Translating it yields CASSVDPGTPSNEQFF.